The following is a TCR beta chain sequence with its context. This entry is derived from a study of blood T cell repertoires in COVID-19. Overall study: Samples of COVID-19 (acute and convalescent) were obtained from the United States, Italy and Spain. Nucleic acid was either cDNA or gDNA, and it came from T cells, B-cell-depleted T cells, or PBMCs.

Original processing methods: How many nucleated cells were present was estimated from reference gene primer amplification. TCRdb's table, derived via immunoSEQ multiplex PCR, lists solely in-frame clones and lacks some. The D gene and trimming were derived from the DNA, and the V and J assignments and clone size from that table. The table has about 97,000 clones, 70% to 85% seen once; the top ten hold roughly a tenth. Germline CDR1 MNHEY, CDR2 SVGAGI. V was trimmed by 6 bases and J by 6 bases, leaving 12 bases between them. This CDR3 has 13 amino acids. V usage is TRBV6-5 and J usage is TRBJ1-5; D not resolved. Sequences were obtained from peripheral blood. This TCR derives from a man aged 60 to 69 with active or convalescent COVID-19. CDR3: CASRPAGGQPQHF. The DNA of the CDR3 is TGTGCCAGCAGGCCGGCGGGAGGTCAGCCCCAGCATTTT.